Below are 17 T cell receptor beta chains sequenced from a single sample in a study of blood T cell repertoires in COVID-19. This table comes from immunoSEQ multiplex PCR, and its TCRdb copy is limited to in-frame clones, with some not included. The data show approximately 190,000 clones, roughly 82% seen once. Sequencing input: peripheral blood. The source is a woman aged 55-69 years with COVID-19, enrolled during active disease.

The V call is TRBV15, the J call TRBJ2-7; the match to TRBD2 covers 12 bases. This CDR3 is built from 18 residues. J gave up 1 base and V 0 bases, and 7 bases lay outside the gene matches. The germline V gene has CDR1 LNHNV and CDR2 YYDKDF (reference sequence). The CDR3 spells CATSRDRPGTSGSYEQYF. CDR3 coding DNA: TGTGCCACCAGCAGAGATAGACCCGGGACTAGCGGGTCCTACGAGCAGTACTTC.

V and J are TRBV9 and TRBJ2-1; TRBD2 aligns across 9 bases. Germline trimming cut 4 bases from V and 0 bases from J; bases unmatched to any gene: 2. This CDR3 region has 15 residues. Per the germline V gene, CDR1 is SGDLS and CDR2 is YYNGEE. CDR3 loop: CASSSGGNSYNEQFF. Written as DNA, the CDR3 is TGTGCCAGCAGCAGCGGGGGGAACTCCTACAATGAGCAGTTCTTC.

The chain is built from TRBV3-1 (or the pseudogene TRBV3-2) and TRBJ2-5; TRBD2 agrees at 12 bases. V lost 4 bases and J lost 2; bases outside the gene matches: 5. This CDR3 is built from 16 residues. CDR1 and CDR2 from the germline V gene are LGHDT and YNNKEL (reference sequence). The CDR3 DNA follows: TGTGCCAGCAGCCGACGACTAGCGGGAGAGCAAGAGACCCAGTACTTC. Its protein is CASSRRLAGEQETQYF.

This clone has just a few counts. This chain joins TRBV19 and TRBJ2-1, with TRBD2 matching 7 bases. After removal of 5 bases from V and 2 bases from J, the junction contained 18 bases not matched to a gene. Germline-derived CDR1 and CDR2 are LNHDA and SQIVND (reference sequence). The CDR3 has 19 residues. The chain's CDR3 is CASSPGLGRERGTYNEQFF. In nucleotides, the CDR3 is TGTGCCAGTAGTCCTGGACTAGGGCGGGAGCGGGGAACCTACAATGAGCAGTTCTTC.

The chain recombines TRBV6-2 or TRBV6-3 with TRBJ1-4; a weak D match, TRBD1 (5 bases). The CDR3 totals 17 residues. Trimming stripped 6 bases from V and 0 bases from J, with 17 bases between. Germline V lookup: CDR1 MNHEY, CDR2 SVGEGT. The CDR3 nucleotides read TGTGCCAGCAGCCCTCTATATGACAGTGCAACTAATGAAAAACTGTTTTTT. This gives the protein CASSPLYDSATNEKLFF.

V gene TRBV19 combines with J gene TRBJ1-4; no definite D call. Germline lookup yields CDR1 LNHDA and CDR2 SQIVND (reference sequence). V was cut by 2 bases and J by 7 bases, with 11 bases left in between. This CDR3 contains 14 residues. This CDR3 reads CASSISTRGEKLFF. CDR3 in DNA: TGTGCCAGTAGTATATCAACTAGAGGTGAAAAACTGTTTTTT.

V is TRBV24-1 and J is TRBJ2-1; D gene ambiguous. This CDR3 has 14 amino acids. V was trimmed by 7 bases and J by 5 bases, leaving 14 bases between them. Germline loops: CDR1 KGHDR, CDR2 SFDVKD. CDR3 sequence reads: CATSESVTHNEQFF. For the CDR3, the DNA is TGTGCCACCAGCGAGAGCGTCACCCACAATGAGCAGTTCTTC.

This rearrangement joins TRBV15 to TRBJ2-5, with 9 bases that match TRBD1. V lost 2 bases, J lost 3 bases, and 4 bases stayed unmatched. This CDR3 has 15 residues. Per the germline V gene, CDR1 is LNHNV and CDR2 is YYDKDF (reference sequence). The CDR3 sequence: CATSRLTGGEETQYF. CDR3 in DNA: TGTGCCACCAGCAGATTAACAGGGGGCGAAGAGACCCAGTACTTC.

This clone was detected only a few times. The chain links TRBV19 to TRBJ1-3, with D perhaps matching TRBD1 (6 bases). The CDR3 runs 17 residues. Germline assignment: CDR1 LNHDA and CDR2 SQIVND (reference sequence). V shed 6 bases and J shed 4 bases, with 22 bases lying between them. The CDR3: CASRQNTGMGDGNTIYF. The CDR3 DNA is TGTGCCAGTAGGCAGAACACAGGGATGGGCGACGGAAACACCATATATTTT.

This clone was seen once. DNA for the CDR3: TGTGCCAGCAGTTTACGTACAGGGGTCTATGGCTACACCTTC. Translated: CASSLRTGVYGYTF. The chain employs TRBV28 and TRBJ1-2; 7 positions agree with TRBD1. In germline, CDR1 is MDHEN, CDR2 SYDVKM. This CDR3 is built from 14 residues. The junction had 4 bases not matched to a gene; V was cut back by 2 bases and J by 4 bases.

The V call is TRBV7-8, the J call TRBJ1-2; 7 bases match TRBD1. V lost 3 bases to trimming and J lost 4 bases; unmatched junction nucleotides: 5. The CDR3 is 14 residues long. CDR1 SGHVS and CDR2 FQNEAQ come from the germline V gene. The CDR3 region has the DNA TGTGCCAGCAGCTTCCGACAGGGCGCCTATGGCTACACCTTC. This gives the protein CASSFRQGAYGYTF.

V is TRBV13 and J is TRBJ1-5; possibly TRBD1 for D (6 bases). Germline CDR1 PRHDT, CDR2 FYEKMQ (reference sequence). The CDR3 contains 20 residues. Trimming removed 0 bases from V and 0 bases from J, with 21 bases in between. This chain's CDR3 is CASSLGAPGTRPNSNQPQHF. CDR3 DNA sequence: TGTGCCAGCAGCTTAGGGGCCCCCGGGACAAGACCAAATAGCAATCAGCCCCAGCATTTT.

This chain uses TRBV28 with TRBJ1-2, with no clear D. The germline V gene encodes CDR1 MDHEN and CDR2 SYDVKM. The CDR3 has 13 residues. Trimming pared 2 bases from V and 4 bases from J, leaving 8 bases between. DNA for the CDR3: TGTGCCAGCAGTTTAGCCACGAGCTATGGCTACACCTTC. Translating it yields CASSLATSYGYTF.

V and J are TRBV7-9 and TRBJ1-5; 9 bases are a match to TRBD1. The CDR3 is 16 amino acids. Germline CDR1 and CDR2: SEHNR and FQNEAQ (reference sequence). V was pared by 5 bases and J by 2 bases, with 7 bases of the junction left unmatched. CDR3 sequence reads: CASSQQGAQGNQPQHF. CDR3 DNA sequence: TGTGCCAGCAGCCAACAGGGGGCTCAGGGCAATCAGCCCCAGCATTTT.

V and J are TRBV9 and TRBJ1-3; D possibly corresponds to TRBD1 (6 bases). CDR3 length: 18 amino acids. The V end lost 0 bases, the J end lost 0 bases, and 16 bases lay between the germline ends. CDR1 SGDLS and CDR2 YYNGEE come from the germline V gene. In DNA, the CDR3 is TGTGCCAGCAGCGTAGCCCCCACAGGGACCTTCTCTGGAAACACCATATATTTT. It codes for CASSVAPTGTFSGNTIYF. The full variable domain, with the rest looked up from reference TRBV9 and TRBJ1-3, is DSGVTQTPKHLITATGQRVTLRCSPRSGDLSVYWYQQSLDQGLQFLIQYYNGEERAKGNILERFSAQQFPDLHSELNLSSLELGDSALYFCASSVAPTGTFSGNTIYFGEGSWLTVV.

The chain has TRBV18 and TRBJ2-1; 7 nucleotides line up with TRBD1. J was trimmed by 3 bases and V by 2 bases; bases with no gene match: 7. The CDR3 runs to 16 residues. CDR1 is KGHSH, CDR2 LQKENI, per germline. CDR3 residues: CASSPGRTGYYNEQFF. The CDR3 bases are TGTGCCAGCTCACCAGGACGGACAGGATACTACAATGAGCAGTTCTTC.

This chain uses TRBV6-2 or TRBV6-3 with TRBJ1-5; 7 bases fit TRBD1. V shed 2 bases, J shed 3 bases, and the junction held 4 bases outside the gene matches. Per germline, CDR1 MNHEY and CDR2 SVGEGT. CDR3 length equals 15 residues. The CDR3 loop reads CASSYLDRLNQPQHF. DNA of the CDR3: TGTGCCAGCAGTTACCTGGACAGGCTCAATCAGCCCCAGCATTTT.